Below, 5 T cell receptor beta chains from the same sample are listed, as sequenced in a study of CD8 T cells in Susac syndrome. Random hexamers were used to reverse transcribe the RNA input (roughly 0.5 to 1 ug). TCRdb re-analysed the immunoSEQ multiplex PCR reads in MiXCR, keeping a single row per CDR3 protein. The top ten hold roughly 0.07% of the sample, which has more than 250,000 distinct CDR3 sequences, about 90% seen once. The specimen was CD4+ T cells from PBMCs. The receptor set was obtained from a human donor with multiple sclerosis.

This clonotype was detected a few times. The rearrangement links TRBV6-1 to TRBJ2-7; D is ambiguous. Germline V lookup: CDR1 MNHNS, CDR2 SASEGT. V was shortened by 6 bases and J by 1 base, with 13 bases between the two germline ends. The CDR3 spans 14 residues. CDR3 DNA sequence: TGTGCCAGCAGGACTCTACACTCGTCCTACGAGCAGTACTTC. Encoded protein: CASRTLHSSYEQYF.

A single count supports this clonotype. The chain is built from TRBV7-9 and TRBJ1-6; D is uncertain. The germline CDR1 and CDR2 sequences are SEHNR and FQNEAQ (reference sequence). V lost 8 bases and J lost 0, with 14 bases in between. CDR3 size: 16 residues. As DNA, the CDR3 is TGTGCCAGCGGAACTTGGCGGAGCTCCTATAATTCACCCCTCCACTTT. It yields the protein CASGTWRSSYNSPLHF. Complete variable domain (other parts from reference TRBV7-9 and TRBJ1-6): DTGVSQNPRHKITKRGQNVTFRCDPISEHNRLYWYRQTLGQGPEFLTYFQNEAQLEKSRLLSDRFSAERPKGSFSTLEIQRTEQGDSAMYLCASGTWRSSYNSPLHFGNGTRLTVT.

The chain has TRBV7-2 and TRBJ2-7; D uncertain. The ends were cut back, 1 base at V and 6 bases at J, with 7 bases in the middle. The germline gives CDR1 SGHTA, CDR2 FQGNSA. The CDR3 loop spans 12 amino acids. The CDR3 loop reads CASSLGRSEQYF. CDR3 nucleotide sequence: TGTGCCAGCAGCTTAGGGCGGAGCGAGCAGTACTTC.

The chain joins TRBV4-2 to TRBJ1-3; no definite D call. Germline lookup yields CDR1 LGHNA and CDR2 YNFKEQ. This CDR3 has 15 amino acids. V shed 2 bases and J shed 0 bases, with 8 bases lying between them. The CDR3: CASSQSGISGNTIYF. CDR3 DNA sequence: TGTGCCAGCAGCCAAAGCGGGATCTCTGGAAACACCATATATTTT.

The V and J genes are TRBV7-9 and TRBJ2-1; D remains unclear. The CDR3 loop spans 13 amino acids. Trimming took 4 bases from V and 7 from J, leaving 11 bases between them. Germline CDR1 and CDR2: SEHNR and FQNEAQ (reference sequence). The CDR3 region is CASSSDPRNEQFF. The CDR3, as DNA: TGTGCCAGCAGCTCAGATCCCCGGAATGAGCAGTTCTTC.